The sequence of this T cell receptor (beta chain) was determined in a study of T cell repertoires in cytomegalovirus infection. Study information: The study used recently identified HLA-C-restricted and well-studied HLA-B-restricted CMV epitopes. It was the public TCR beta signatures that indicated both CMV infection and matching HLA type.

Each CDR3 protein gets one entry after TCRdb re-called the reads with MiXCR. The data contain hundreds of thousands of distinct CDR3 sequences, approximately 30% of them singletons. The CDR3 is made up of 13 amino acids. V dropped 7 bases and J dropped 1 base, with 10 bases sitting between them. A word on this clonotype: What it binds is unknown.

Study results and limitations: HLA-C-restricted CMV-specific TCR beta clonotypes were dominant in the ex vivo response. The study identified carriers of CMV plus the relevant HLA from cumulative public TCR beta family frequency.

The TCR sequence derives from a human donor in good health (CMV status not recorded). Some clones in this sample may be carry-over from other donors' samples. This sequence joins TRBV12-3 or TRBV12-4 and TRBJ2-5; TRBD2 might be the D (7 bases). The material sequenced was cultured CD8+ T cells from PBMCs, taken from culture after CMV antigen stimulation. The CDR3 sequence: CASKGGFQETQYF. CDR3 in DNA: TGTGCCAGCAAGGGGGGGTTCCAAGAGACCCAGTACTTC.